The present T cell receptor (beta chain) was sequenced within a study of control samples from healthy donors and cancer patients (dated by TCRdb to the early 2020s). The library was generated by the immunoSEQ multiplex PCR assay. TCRdb stores this immuneACCESS table with in-frame sequences only. Part of the clones is absent; in the studies checked, under half of the shortfall reflects unresolved V genes, and no reason is known for the rest. This sample gives more than 110,000 clones in total; roughly 89% of them show up just once. Of the sample, about 11% is held by the ten largest clones. Worth noting for this clone: The antigen it recognizes is unknown. Base qualities are not at hand, and no much larger clone is one base apart.

The sample taken for sequencing was blood. The origin of this receptor is a man aged 25-45 years in good health.

The DNA is TGTGCCAGCAGTTTTGGTGGAGTTTGGGAGGGAGAAAAACTGTTTTTT. Translated, this is CASSFGGVWEGEKLFF. The chain couples TRBV28 to TRBJ1-4; the D gene cannot be named for sure. Reading from cysteine to phenylalanine, the CDR3 counts 16 amino acids. Only the CDR3 region is kept as DNA, spanning 48 bases read in frame from base 1. The germline V gene sets CDR1 to MDHEN and CDR2 to SYDVKM. V lost 3 bases and J lost 8 bases; the stretch between them is 19 bases long.